This T cell receptor (beta chain) comes out of a study of technical replicates of blood from a few donors. Sequenced by immunoSEQ multiplex PCR; TCRdb stores in-frame clones only, minus some. The sample contains 60,000 to 95,000 clones, roughly 91% of which appear only once. With 0 bases removed from V and 5 bases from J, the gap between germline ends came to 9 bases. This CDR3 contains 14 residues. Germline lookup yields CDR1 MDHEN and CDR2 SYDVKM. This receptor was obtained from a human donor in good health. Some clones in this sample may be carry-over from other donors' samples. The V call is TRBV28, the J call TRBJ2-3, with D unclear. Sequenced material: T cells isolated from PBMCs. CDR3 region: CASSLWSLRDTQYF. The CDR3 DNA reads TGTGCCAGCAGTTTATGGTCCTTGCGAGATACGCAGTATTTT.